These T cell receptor beta chains were read from a single sample in a study of T cell responses to AZD1222 COVID-19 vaccine. The table came from immunoSEQ multiplex PCR; TCRdb's copy has only in-frame clones and leaves some out. The data contain roughly 120,000 clones, roughly 90% of them seen just once; the ten biggest clones take up roughly 4%. The sequenced sample was peripheral blood, obtained on day 0 of AZD1222 vaccination. All receptors derive from an adult in good health. The CDR3 runs from the conserved cysteine through the conserved F or W.

v_gene | len | CDR3aa
TRBV7-8 | 12 | CASGRGNQPQHF
TRBV5-6 | 14 | CASSLYPGYYGYTF
TRBV5-1 | 15 | CASSVTPDFRETQYF
TRBV14 | 16 | CASSQDLGTANTEAFF
TRBV10-3 | 17 | CAISESLSGGVYNEQFF
TRBV3-1/TRBV3-2 | 15 | CASSQGQVRTYEQYF
TRBV14 | 18 | CASSQTMPRIQGIDTQYF
TRBV4-3 | 16 | CASSRGGGGAVTEAFF
TRBV28 | 14 | CASSSGQADSPLHF
TRBV5-1 | 14 | CASSLVAGIGELFF
TRBV18 | 16 | CASSLVSTDRKNIQYF
TRBV6-5 | 16 | CASSYAESSGANVLTF
TRBV4-3 | 15 | CASSHNGGAYNEQFF
TRBV5-8 | 15 | CASSFGQGWTGELFF
TRBV7-6 | 18 | CASSLGRGGSTSTDTQYF
TRBV9 | 15 | CASSVGGAQYYGYTF
TRBV27 | 15 | CASSFSRNGDQPQHF